The 3 T cell receptor beta chains below come from one sample, sequenced in a study of shared clonotypes between healthy human individuals (TCRdb year 2020). For the CD8 naive samples, CD45RO-negative cells were positively selected for CCR7, yielding a CD45RA+CCR7+ population from which TemRA cells were excluded. Libraries were built with the immunoSEQ multiplex PCR assay. TCRdb took this table from immuneACCESS and kept in-frame rearrangements with V and J called. Such tables lack part of the clones; where checked against another copy, unresolved V genes explain under half of the gap, and the rest is unexplained. The sample profile shows about 2,200,000 clones; 85% to 95% of them were found once. 1.5% to 2% of the sample is in the top ten clones. Sequenced material: naive CD8+ T cells from PBMCs. The label giving this sample's cell subset or site can be read as: CD45RA+CCR7+. Source of these receptors: a young man in good health. Some clones in this sample may be carry-over from other donors' samples.

The chain joins TRBV9 to TRBJ2-1; D possibly matches TRBD1 or TRBD2 (5 bases each). V lost 4 bases to trimming and J lost 4 bases, with 15 bases between them. Germline-derived CDR1 and CDR2 are SGDLS and YYNGEE. The CDR3 extends over 15 amino acids. CDR3 DNA: TGTGCCAGCAGCTCCTCTTGGGGGTCTTACAATGAGCAGTTCTTC. Protein: CASSSSWGSYNEQFF.

This clone was recorded only once. In the same sample, other DNA sequences code for this CDR3. V is TRBV11-2 and J is TRBJ2-7; D uncertain. CDR1 is SGHAT and CDR2 is FQNNGV in the germline V gene. V shed 2 bases and J shed 4 bases, with 9 bases lying between them. The CDR3 runs 13 residues. The CDR3 region is CASSLTGPYEQYF. CDR3 bases: TGTGCCAGCAGCTTAACGGGCCCATACGAGCAGTACTTC.

The chain couples TRBV10-3 to TRBJ2-1, with 7 bases lining up with TRBD2. The CDR3 runs to 16 residues. Per germline, CDR1 ENHRY and CDR2 SYGVKD. The J segment lost 3 bases and the V segment lost 2 bases, leaving 7 bases of the junction unmatched. Written as DNA, the CDR3 is TGTGCCATCAGTGAGGCGTCTAGCGGAGTCTACAATGAGCAGTTCTTC. Translation gives CAISEASSGVYNEQFF.